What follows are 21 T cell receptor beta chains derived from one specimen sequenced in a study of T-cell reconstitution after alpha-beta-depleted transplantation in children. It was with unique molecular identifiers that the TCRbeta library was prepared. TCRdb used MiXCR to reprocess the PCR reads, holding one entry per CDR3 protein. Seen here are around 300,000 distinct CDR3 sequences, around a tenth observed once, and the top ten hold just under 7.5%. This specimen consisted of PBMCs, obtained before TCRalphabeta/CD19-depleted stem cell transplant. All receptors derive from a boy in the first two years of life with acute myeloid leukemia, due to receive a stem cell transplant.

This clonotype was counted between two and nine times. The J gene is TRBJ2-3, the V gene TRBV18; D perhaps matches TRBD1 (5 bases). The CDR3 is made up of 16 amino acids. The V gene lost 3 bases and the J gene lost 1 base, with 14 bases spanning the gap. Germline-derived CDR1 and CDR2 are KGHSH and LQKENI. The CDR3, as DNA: TGTGCCAGCTCACCTGACTGGACACTTCGCACAGATACGCAGTATTTT. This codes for CASSPDWTLRTDTQYF.

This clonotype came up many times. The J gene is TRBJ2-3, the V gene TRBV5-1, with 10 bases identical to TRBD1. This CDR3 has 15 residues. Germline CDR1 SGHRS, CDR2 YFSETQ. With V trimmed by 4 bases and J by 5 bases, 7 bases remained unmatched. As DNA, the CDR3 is TGCGCCAGCAGCCTGGAGGACAGGGGGATAGATACGCAGTATTTT. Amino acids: CASSLEDRGIDTQYF.

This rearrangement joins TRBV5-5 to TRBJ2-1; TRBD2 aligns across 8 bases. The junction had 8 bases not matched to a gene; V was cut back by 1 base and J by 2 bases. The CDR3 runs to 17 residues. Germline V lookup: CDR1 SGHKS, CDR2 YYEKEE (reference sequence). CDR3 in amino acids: CASSLFKRGPTYNEQFF. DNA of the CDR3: TGTGCCAGCAGCTTGTTTAAGCGGGGGCCTACCTACAATGAGCAGTTCTTC.

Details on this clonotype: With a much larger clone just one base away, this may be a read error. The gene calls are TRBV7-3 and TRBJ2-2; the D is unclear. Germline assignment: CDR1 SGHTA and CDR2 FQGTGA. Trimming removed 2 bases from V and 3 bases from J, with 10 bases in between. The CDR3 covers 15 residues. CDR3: CASSLYFAHTGELFF. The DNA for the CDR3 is TGTGCCAGCAGCTTATATTTTGCGCACACCGGGGAGCTGTTTTTT.

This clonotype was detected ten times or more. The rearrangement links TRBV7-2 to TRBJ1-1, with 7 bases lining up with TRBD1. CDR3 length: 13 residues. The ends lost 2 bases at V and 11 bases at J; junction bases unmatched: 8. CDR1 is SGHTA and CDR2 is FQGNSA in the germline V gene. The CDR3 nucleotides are TGTGCCAGCAGCTTATCGATACAGGGGACGGCTTTCTTT. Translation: CASSLSIQGTAFF.

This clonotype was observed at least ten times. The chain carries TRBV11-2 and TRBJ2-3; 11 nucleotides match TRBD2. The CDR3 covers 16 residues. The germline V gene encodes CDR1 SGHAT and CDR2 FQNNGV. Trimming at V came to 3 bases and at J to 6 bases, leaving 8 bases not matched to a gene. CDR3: CASSLGTSGSRDTQYF. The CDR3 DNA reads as TGTGCCAGCAGCTTGGGAACTAGCGGGAGCAGGGATACGCAGTATTTT.

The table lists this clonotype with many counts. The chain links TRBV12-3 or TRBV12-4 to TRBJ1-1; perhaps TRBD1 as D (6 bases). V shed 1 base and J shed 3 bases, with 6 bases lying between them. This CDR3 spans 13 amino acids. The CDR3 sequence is CASSLEGDTEAFF. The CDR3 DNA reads TGTGCCAGCAGTTTAGAGGGGGACACTGAAGCTTTCTTT.

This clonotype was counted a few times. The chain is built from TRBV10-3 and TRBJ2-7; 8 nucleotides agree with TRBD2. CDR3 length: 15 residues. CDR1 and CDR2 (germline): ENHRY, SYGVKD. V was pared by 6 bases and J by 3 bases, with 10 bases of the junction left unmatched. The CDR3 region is CAIRRGTSGSYEQYF. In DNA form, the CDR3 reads TGTGCCATCAGAAGAGGGACCAGCGGGAGCTACGAGCAGTACTTC.

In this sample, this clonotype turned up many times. DNA of the CDR3: TGTGCCAGCAGCTTTGGAGAATCTGGGCTGTTAAGCACAGATACGCAGTATTTT. Residues: CASSFGESGLLSTDTQYF. This chain uses TRBV27 with TRBJ2-3; D remains unclear. V was clipped by 6 bases and J by 0 bases, with 22 bases between them. The CDR3 extends over 18 amino acids. Germline loops: CDR1 MNHEY, CDR2 SMNVEV (reference sequence).

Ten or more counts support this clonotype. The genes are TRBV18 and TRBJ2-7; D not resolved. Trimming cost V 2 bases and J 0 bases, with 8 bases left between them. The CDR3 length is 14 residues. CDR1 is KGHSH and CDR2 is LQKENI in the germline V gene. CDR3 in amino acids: CASSPKGSSYEQYF. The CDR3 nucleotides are TGTGCCAGCTCACCAAAGGGCAGCTCCTACGAGCAGTACTTC.

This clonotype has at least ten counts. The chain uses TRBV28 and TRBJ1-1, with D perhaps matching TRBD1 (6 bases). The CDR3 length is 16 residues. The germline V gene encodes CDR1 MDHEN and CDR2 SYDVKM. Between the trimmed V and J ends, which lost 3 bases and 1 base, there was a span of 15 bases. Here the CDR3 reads CASSFRAGAENTEAFF. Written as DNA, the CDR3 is TGTGCCAGCAGTTTTAGGGCAGGGGCCGAGAACACTGAAGCTTTCTTT. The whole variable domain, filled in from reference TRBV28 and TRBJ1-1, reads DVKVTQSSRYLVKRTGEKVFLECVQDMDHENMFWYRQDPGLGLRLIYFSYDVKMKEKGDIPEGYSVSREKKERFSLILESASTNQTSMYLCASSFRAGAENTEAFFGQGTRLTVV.

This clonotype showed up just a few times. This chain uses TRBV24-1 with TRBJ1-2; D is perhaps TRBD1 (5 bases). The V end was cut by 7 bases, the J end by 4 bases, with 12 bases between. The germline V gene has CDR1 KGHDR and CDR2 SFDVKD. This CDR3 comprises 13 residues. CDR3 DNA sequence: TGTGCCACCAGGGAAGGGGAGGGCTATGGCTACACCTTC. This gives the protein CATREGEGYGYTF.

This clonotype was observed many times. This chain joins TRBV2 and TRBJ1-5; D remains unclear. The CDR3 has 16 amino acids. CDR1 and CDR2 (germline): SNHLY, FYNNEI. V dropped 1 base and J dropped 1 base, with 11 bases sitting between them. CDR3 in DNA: TGTGCCAGCAGTGAAGAAGACTGGGAGAGCAATCAGCCCCAGCATTTT. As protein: CASSEEDWESNQPQHF.

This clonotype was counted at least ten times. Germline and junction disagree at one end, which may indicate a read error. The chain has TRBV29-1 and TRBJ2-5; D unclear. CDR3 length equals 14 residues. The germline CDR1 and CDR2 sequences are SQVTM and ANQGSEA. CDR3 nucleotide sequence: TGCAGCGTTGCTTCTACAGCAACCCGAGAGGCCCAGTACTTC. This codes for CSVASTATREAQYF.

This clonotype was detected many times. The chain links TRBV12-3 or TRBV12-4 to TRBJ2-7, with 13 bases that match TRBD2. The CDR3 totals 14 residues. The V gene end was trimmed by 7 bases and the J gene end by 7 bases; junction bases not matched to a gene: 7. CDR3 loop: CASTPGTSGTEQYF. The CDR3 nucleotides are TGTGCCAGCACCCCAGGGACTAGCGGGACAGAGCAGTACTTC.

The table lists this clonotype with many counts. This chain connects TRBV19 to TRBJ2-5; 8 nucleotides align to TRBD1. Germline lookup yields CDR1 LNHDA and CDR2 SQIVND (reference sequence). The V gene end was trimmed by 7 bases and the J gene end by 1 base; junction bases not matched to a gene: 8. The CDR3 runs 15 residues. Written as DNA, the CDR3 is TGTGCCAGTACCCTAGGGACAGGACCCCAAGAGACCCAGTACTTC. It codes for CASTLGTGPQETQYF.

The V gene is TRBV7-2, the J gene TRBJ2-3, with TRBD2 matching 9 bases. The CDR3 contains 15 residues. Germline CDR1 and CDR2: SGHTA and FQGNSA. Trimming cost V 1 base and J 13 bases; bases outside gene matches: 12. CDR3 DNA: TGTGCCAGCAGCTTAGGCTTCTCGGCGGCGGGGGGGGAGTATTTT. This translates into CASSLGFSAAGGEYF.

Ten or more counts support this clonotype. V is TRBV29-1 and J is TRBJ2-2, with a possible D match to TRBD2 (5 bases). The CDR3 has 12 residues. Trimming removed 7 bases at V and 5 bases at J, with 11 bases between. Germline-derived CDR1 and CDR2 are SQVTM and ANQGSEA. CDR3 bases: TGCAGCGGCGGGCCGGGGACCGGGGAGCTGTTTTTT. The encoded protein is CSGGPGTGELFF.

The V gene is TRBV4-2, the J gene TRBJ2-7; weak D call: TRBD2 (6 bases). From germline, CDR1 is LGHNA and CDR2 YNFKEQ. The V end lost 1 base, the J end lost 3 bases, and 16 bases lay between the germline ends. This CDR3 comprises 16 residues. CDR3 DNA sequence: TGTGCCAGCAGCCAAGGATCGTCGCGGGGCCGCTACGAGCAGTACTTC. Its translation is CASSQGSSRGRYEQYF.

CDR3 protein: CASSDLRVANTGELFF. The CDR3 nucleotides read TGCGCCAGCAGCGACCTTCGCGTAGCGAACACCGGGGAGCTGTTTTTT. This chain joins TRBV5-1 and TRBJ2-2; D call uncertain. V gave up 4 bases and J gave up 0 bases, with 13 bases separating them. CDR3 length equals 16 residues. Per germline, CDR1 SGHRS and CDR2 YFSETQ.

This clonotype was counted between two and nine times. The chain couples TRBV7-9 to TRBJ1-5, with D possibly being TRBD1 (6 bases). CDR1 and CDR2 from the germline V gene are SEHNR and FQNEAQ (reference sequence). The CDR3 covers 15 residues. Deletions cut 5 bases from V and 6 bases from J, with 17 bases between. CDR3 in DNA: TGTGCCAGCAGCCCACTGGCAGGGGCTGGTCAGCCCCAGCATTTT. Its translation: CASSPLAGAGQPQHF.